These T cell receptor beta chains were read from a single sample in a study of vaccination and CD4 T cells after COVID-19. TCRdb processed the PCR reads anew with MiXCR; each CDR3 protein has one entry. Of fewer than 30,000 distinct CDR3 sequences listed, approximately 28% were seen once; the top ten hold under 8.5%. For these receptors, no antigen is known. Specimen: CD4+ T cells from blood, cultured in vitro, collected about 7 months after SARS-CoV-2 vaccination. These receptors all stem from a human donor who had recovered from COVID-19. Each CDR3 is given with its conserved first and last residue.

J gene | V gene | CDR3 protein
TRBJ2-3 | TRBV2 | CASSKGALTDTQYF
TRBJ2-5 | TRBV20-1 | CSARVERKETQYF
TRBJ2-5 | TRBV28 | CASSRQGASETQYF
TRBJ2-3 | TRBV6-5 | CASSYRGNTQYF
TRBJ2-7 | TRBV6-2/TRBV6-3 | CVSRQSGGYEQYF
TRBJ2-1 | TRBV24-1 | CATSDFGTSGSSYNEQLF
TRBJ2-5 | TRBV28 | CASTPQGRVGETQYF
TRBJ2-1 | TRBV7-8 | CASSLGLAGNNEQFF
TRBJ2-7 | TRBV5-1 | CASRRLMGGSYEQYF
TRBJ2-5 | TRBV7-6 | CASRHTGETQYF
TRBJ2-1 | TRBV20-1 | CSASRGLAGVGNEQFF
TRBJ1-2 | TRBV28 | CASSLREGGGYTF
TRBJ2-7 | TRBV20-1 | CSAGTSGLTYEQYF
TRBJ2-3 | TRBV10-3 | CAISESLTGVGTDTQYF
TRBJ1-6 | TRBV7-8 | CASSFDSPLHF
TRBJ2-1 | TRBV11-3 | CASSLDRWSEQFF
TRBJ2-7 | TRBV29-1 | CSVEDGAGEYSEQYF
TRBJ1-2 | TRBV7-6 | CASSREEVYGYTF
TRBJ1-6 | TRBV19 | CASSITWAGGDSPLHF
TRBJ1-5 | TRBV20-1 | CSASQSAGNQPQHF
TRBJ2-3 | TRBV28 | CASELAGQHTQYF
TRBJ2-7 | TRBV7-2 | CASSFDFQTYEQYF
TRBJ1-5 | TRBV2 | CASNGGSNQPQHF
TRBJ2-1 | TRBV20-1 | CSASWLGEQFF
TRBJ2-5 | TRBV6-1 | CASSPRDNEETQYF
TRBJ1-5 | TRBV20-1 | CSALDRSAEPQHF
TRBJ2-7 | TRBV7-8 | CASSPGLAGAYEQYF
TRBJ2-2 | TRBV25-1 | CASSGTSDTGELFF
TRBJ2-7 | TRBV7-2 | CASRPGLAGGPGEQYF
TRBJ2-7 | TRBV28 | CASSLPHAGYEQYF
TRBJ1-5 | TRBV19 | CASSKNRGNQPQHF
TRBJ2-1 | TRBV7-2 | CASMLVSEYNEQFF
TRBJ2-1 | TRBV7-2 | CASSLEDWVSYGNEQFF
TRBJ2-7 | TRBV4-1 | CASSQIKTLAFGEQYF
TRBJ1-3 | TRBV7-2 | CASSRQAISGNTIYF
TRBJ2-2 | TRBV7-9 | CASSFRSVGAGELFF
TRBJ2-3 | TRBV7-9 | CASIGTWLAGSTDTQYF
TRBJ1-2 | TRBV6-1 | CASSRAAGTGILGGYTF
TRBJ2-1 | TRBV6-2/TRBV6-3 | CASSYWGRAHNEQFF
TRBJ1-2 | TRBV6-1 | CASSPPDRGSGYTF
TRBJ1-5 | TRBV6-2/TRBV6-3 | CASDSGTLRQPQHF
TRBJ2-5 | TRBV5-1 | CASSLRRTQYF
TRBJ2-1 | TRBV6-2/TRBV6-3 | CASSAAGLFYNEQFF
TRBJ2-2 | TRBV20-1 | CSARNRVGSVNTGELFF
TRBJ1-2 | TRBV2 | CASSEGGVTNYGYTF
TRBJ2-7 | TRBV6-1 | CASRGIAGGVYEQYF
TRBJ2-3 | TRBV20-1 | CSARPPAGIVDTQYF
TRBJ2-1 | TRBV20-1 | CSARQMTGSAAAEQFF